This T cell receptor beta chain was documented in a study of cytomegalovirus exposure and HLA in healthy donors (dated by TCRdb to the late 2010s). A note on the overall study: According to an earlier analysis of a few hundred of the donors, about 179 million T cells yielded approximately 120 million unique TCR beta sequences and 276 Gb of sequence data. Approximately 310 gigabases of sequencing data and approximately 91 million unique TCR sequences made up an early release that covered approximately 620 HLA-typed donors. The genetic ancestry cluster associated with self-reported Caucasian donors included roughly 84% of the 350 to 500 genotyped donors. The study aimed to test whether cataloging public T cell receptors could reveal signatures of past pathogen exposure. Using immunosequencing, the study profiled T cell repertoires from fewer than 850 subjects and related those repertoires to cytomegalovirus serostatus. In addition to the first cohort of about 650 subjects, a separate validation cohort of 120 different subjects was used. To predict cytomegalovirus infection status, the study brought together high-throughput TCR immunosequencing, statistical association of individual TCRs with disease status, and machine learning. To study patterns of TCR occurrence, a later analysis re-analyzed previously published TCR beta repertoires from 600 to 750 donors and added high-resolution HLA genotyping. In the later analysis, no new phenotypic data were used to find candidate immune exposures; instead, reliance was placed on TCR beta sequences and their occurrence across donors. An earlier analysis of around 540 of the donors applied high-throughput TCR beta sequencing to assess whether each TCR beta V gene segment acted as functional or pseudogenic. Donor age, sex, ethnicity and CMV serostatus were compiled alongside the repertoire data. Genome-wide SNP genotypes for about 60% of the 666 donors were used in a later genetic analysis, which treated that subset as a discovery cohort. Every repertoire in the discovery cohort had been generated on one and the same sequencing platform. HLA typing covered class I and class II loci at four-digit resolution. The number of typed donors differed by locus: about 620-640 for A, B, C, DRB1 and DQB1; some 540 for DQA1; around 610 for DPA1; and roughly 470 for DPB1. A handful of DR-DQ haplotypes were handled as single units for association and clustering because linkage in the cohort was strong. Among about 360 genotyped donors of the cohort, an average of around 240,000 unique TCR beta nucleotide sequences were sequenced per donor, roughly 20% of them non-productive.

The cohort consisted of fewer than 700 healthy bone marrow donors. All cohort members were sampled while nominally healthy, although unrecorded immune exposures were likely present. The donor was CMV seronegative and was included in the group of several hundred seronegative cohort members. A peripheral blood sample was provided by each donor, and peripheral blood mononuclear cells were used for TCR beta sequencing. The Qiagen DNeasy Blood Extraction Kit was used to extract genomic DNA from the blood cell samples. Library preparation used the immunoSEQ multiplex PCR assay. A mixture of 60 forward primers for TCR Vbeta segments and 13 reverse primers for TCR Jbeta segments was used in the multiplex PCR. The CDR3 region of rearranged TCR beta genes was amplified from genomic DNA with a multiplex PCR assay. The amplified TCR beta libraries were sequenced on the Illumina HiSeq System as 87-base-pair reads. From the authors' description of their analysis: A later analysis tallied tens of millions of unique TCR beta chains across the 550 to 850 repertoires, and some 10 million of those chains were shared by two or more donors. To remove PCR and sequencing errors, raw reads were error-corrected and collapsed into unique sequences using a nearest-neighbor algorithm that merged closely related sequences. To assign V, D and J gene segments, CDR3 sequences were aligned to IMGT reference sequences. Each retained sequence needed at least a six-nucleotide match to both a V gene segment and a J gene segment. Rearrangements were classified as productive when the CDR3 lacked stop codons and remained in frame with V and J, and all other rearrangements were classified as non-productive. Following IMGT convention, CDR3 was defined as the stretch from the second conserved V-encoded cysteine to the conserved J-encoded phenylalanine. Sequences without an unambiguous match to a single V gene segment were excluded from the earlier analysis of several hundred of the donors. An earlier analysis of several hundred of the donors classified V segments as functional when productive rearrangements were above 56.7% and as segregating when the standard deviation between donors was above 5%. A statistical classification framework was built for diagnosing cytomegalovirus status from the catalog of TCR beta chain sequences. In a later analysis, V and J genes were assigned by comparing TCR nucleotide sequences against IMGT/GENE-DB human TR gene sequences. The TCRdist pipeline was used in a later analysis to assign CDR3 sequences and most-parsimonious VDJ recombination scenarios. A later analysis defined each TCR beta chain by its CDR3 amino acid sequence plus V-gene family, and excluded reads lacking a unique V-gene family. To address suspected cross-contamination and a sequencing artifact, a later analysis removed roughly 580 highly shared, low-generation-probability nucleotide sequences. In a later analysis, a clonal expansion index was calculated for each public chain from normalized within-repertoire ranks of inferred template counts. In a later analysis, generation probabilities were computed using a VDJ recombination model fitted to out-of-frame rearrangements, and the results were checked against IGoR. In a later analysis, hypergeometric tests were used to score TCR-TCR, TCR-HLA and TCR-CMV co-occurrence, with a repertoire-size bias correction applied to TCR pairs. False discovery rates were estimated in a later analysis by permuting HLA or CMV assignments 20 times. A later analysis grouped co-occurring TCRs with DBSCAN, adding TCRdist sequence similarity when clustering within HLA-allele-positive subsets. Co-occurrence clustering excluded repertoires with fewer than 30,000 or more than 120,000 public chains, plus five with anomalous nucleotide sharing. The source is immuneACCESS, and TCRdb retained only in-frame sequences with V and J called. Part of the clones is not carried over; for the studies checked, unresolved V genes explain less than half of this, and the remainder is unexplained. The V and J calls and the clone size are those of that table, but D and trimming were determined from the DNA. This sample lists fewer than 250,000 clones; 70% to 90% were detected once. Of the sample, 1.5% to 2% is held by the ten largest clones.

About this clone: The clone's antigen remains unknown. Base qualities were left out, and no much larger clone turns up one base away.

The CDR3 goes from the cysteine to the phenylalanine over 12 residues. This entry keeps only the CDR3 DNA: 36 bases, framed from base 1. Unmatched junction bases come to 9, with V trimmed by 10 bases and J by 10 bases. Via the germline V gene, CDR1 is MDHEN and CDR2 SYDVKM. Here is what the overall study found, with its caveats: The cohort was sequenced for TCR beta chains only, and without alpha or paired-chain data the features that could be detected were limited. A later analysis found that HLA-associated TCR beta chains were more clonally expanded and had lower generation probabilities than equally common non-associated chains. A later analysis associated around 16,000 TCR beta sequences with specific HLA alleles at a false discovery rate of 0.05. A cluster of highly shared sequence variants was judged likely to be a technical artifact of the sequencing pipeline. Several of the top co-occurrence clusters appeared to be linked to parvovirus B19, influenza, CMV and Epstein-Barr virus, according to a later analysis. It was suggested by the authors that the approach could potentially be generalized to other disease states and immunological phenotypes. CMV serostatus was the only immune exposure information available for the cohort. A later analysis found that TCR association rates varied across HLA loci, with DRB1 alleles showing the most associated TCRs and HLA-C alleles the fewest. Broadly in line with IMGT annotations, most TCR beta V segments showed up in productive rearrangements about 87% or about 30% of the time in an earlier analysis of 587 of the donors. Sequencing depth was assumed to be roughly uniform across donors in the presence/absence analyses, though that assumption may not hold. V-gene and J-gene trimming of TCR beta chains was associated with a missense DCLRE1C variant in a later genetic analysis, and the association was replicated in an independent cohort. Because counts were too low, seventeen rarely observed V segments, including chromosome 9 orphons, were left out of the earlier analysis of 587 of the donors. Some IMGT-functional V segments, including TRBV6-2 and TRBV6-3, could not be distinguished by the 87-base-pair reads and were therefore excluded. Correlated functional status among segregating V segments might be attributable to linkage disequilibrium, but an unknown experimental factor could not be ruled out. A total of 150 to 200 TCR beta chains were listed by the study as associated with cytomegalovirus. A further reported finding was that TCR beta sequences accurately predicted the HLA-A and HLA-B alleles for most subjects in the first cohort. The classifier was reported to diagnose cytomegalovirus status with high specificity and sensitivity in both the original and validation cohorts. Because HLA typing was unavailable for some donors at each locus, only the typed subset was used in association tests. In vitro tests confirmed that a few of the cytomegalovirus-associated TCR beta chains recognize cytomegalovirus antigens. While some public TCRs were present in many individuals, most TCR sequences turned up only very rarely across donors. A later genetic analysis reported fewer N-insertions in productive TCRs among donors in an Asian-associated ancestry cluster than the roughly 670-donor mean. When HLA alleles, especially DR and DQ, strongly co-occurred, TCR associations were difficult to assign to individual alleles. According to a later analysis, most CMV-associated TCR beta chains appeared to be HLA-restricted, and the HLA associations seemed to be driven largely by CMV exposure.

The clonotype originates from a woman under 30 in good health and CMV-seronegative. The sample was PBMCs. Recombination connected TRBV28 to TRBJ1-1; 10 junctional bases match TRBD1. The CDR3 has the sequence CATGTGASSAFF. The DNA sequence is TGTGCCACCGGGACAGGGGCTAGCTCAGCTTTCTTT.